The entry that follows covers one T cell receptor (beta chain) sequence. Antigen specificity is unknown. Trimming took off 4 bases at V and 8 bases at J, with 21 bases between the two ends. CDR1 and CDR2 (germline): SGHDN, FVKESK. The CDR3 is made up of 17 amino acids. This sample was taken from a study of naive and memory T cell subsets. The study, taken as a whole, reports: There was no ground truth to check naive and memory subset results. Over 85% of naive TCR sequences appeared only once after error correction, unlike memory subsets.

Both TRBC1 and TRBC2 were covered by a beta constant-region primer of two equimolar oligonucleotides. Four rounds of PCR amplified the ligated cDNA using nested alpha and beta constant-region primers plus SP2. From the UMI-ligation and nested PCR reads, TCRdb called clonotypes with MiXCR, one entry per CDR3 protein. The sample comprises more than 100,000 distinct CDR3 sequences, 30% to 45% of which are singletons, and 0.9% rests with the top ten. This receptor was taken from a human donor in good health. The genes are TRBV14 and TRBJ1-6; TRBD1 is a possible D gene (6 bases). The sequenced sample was central memory CD4+ T cells from blood. CDR3 residues: CASSPGSQTGVYSPLHF. CDR3 nucleotide sequence: TGTGCCAGCAGCCCAGGAAGTCAGACAGGAGTGTATTCACCCCTCCACTTT.